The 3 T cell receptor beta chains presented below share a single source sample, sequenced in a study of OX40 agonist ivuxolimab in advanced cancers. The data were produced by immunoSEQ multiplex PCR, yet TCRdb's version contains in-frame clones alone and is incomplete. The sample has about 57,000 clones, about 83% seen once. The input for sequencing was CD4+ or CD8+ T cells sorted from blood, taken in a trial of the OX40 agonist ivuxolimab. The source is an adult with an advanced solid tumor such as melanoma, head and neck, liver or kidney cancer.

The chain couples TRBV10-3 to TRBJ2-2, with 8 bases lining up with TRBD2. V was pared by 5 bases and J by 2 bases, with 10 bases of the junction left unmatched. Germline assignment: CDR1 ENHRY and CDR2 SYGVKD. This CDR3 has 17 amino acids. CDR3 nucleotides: TGTGCCATCAGTCGAGGGGCTAGCGGGCAAAACACCGGGGAGCTGTTTTTT. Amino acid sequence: CAISRGASGQNTGELFF.

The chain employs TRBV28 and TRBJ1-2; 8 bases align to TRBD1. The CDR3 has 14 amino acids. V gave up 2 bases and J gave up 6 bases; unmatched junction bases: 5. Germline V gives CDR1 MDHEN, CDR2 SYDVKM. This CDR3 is CASSLPRGRDGYTF. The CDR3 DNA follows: TGTGCCAGCAGTTTACCCAGGGGGCGAGATGGCTACACCTTC.

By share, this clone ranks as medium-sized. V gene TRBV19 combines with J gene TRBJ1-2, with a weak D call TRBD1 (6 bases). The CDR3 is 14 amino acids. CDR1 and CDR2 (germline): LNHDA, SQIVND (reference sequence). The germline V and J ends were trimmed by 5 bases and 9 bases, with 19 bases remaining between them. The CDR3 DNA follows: TGTGCCAGTAGTGCCCCCGAAACAGGGCCGAGCTACACCTTC. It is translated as CASSAPETGPSYTF.